This T cell receptor (beta chain) was sequenced during a study of identical twins. CDR3 size: 12 residues. The germline CDR1 and CDR2 sequences are MNHEY and SVGEGT. V was trimmed by 8 bases and J by 6 bases, leaving 13 bases between them. From the 5' RACE reads, TCRdb called clonotypes with MiXCR, one entry per CDR3 protein. The sample yields about 520,000 distinct CDR3 sequences, approximately 22% seen once. This clonotype has only a few counts. This sample was shared with a second study, whose subject was T cells expressing NK-cell markers.

This TCR was recovered from a woman aged 18-29 years in good health. Specimen: CD4+ T cells sorted from blood. The chain employs TRBV6-2 or TRBV6-3 and TRBJ1-2; a weak D match, TRBD1 (6 bases). In DNA, the CDR3 is TGTGCCAGCGGTAGACAGGCGGATGGCTACACCTTC. This codes for CASGRQADGYTF.